The clone carrying this TCR beta chain was detected ten times or more. Its matching antigen is unknown. V lost 5 bases, J lost 4 bases, and 15 bases lay in between. CDR3 length equals 14 residues. The V gene's germline CDR1 is SGHRS and CDR2 YFSETQ. The output of every sequencing run exceeded 160 million TCR-beta sequences, derived from 15-18 subjects. MiXCR, run by TCRdb on the 5' RACE reads, gives a single entry per CDR3 protein. The repertoire holds 50,000 to 60,000 distinct CDR3 sequences, with 4% as singletons. These data originate in a study of neurological immune-mediated disorders. Study results and caveats: The repertoires of 18 of 34 multiple sclerosis patients fell into one related-CDR3 cluster (a possible signature) under phylogenetic grouping.

The sorted libraries were prepared using approximately 900,000 CD4+ or CD8+ T cells that had themselves been sorted. Sample: CD4+ T cells from blood. The receptor comes from a woman aged 40 to 50 with multiple sclerosis. This chain connects TRBV5-1 to TRBJ1-1, with D possibly TRBD1 on 5 matching bases. Here the CDR3 DNA reads TGCGCCAGCAGTCCAACAGGAGGGAGCACTGAAGCTTTCTTT. Protein product: CASSPTGGSTEAFF.